The clone carrying this T cell receptor beta chain was recorded at least ten times. Its target is unknown. This entry comes from a study of regulatory T cells in long-lasting Graves disease. General study results and limits: Persistent patients shared 2,741 public clonotypes among themselves. Newly diagnosed patients shared fewer, at nearly 1,000.

Time point: newly diagnosed GD, antithyroid drugs for less than 3 months. TCR sequences were obtained from RNA taken from PBMCs. Both iRepertoire HTBI primers and Arm-PCR of CDR3 regions were used to build the TCR beta libraries. One entry per CDR3 protein, called by TCRdb with MiXCR from the multiplex PCR reads. Of around 360,000 distinct CDR3 sequences in the sample, around 15% were seen once. Separately, the same data were catalogued under a study of T cells in Graves' hyperthyroidism and ophthalmopathy. As reported in that work: Hyperthyroidism patients were newly diagnosed, had disease duration under 2 months, and were aged 18 to 65 years.

The receptor was isolated from a woman in her late teens or twenties with Graves disease. The specimen comprised peripheral blood mononuclear cells (PBMCs), sampled at new diagnosis, from a patient treated with antithyroid drugs.

Here the CDR3 reads CASSVVLAGLNQETQYF. As DNA, the CDR3 is TGTGCCAGCAGTGTCGTGTTAGCGGGACTTAATCAAGAGACCCAGTACTTC. The chain employs TRBV28 and TRBJ2-5; TRBD2 aligns across 8 bases. Germline CDR1 and CDR2: MDHEN and SYDVKM. The ends lost 5 bases at V and 2 bases at J; junction bases unmatched: 13. The CDR3 totals 17 residues.